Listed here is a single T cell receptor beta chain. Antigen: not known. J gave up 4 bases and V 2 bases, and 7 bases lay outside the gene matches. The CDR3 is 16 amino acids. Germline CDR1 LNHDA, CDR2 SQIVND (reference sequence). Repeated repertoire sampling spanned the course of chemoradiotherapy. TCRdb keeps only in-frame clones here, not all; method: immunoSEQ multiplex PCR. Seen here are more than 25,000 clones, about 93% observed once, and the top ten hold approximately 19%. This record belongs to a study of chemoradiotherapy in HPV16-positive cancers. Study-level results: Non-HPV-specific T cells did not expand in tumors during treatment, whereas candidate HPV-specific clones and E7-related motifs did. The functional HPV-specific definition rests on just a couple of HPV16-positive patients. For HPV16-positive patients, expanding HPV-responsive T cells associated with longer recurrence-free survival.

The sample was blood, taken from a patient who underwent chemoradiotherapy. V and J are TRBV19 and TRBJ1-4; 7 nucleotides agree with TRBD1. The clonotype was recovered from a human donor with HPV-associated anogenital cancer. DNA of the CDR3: TGTGCCAGTAGTATAAACAGGGGAGCTTTTAATGAAAAACTGTTTTTT. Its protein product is CASSINRGAFNEKLFF. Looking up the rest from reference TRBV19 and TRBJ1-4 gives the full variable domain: DGGITQSPKYLFRKEGQNVTLSCEQNLNHDAMYWYRQDPGQGLRLIYYSQIVNDFQKGDIAEGYSVSREKKESFPLTVTSAQKNPTAFYLCASSINRGAFNEKLFFGSGTQLSVL.